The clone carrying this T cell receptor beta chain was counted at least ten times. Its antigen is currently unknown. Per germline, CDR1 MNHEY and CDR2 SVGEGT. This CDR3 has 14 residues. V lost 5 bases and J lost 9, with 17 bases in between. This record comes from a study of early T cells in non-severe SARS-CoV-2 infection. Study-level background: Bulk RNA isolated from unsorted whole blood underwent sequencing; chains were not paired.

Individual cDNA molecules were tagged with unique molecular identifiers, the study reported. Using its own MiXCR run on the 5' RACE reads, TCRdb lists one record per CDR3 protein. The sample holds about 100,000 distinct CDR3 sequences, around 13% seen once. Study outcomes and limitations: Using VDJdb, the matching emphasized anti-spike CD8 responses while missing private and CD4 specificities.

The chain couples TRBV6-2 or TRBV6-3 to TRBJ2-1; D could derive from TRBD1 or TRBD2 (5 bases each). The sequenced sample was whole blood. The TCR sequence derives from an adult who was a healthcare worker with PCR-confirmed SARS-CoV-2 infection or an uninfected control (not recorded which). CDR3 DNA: TGTGCCAGCAGTCGGGGCCCCGGTTTCAGTGAGCAGTTCTTC. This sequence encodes CASSRGPGFSEQFF.